A single sample is the source of the 26 T cell receptor beta chains below, sequenced in a study of Graves' ophthalmopathy and Graves' hyperthyroidism. RNA transcripts were the source from which TCR beta CDR3 regions were amplified. The first-round RT-PCR employed HTBI primers together with the Qiagen OneStep RT-PCR kit. A multiplex PCR was then performed as the second round. Using its own MiXCR run on the multiplex PCR reads, TCRdb lists one record per CDR3 protein. Among about 550,000 distinct CDR3 sequences listed, just under 40% were seen once. Sequencing input: peripheral blood or thyroid tissue (not recorded which). These receptors all stem from an adult man with Graves' hyperthyroidism.

This clonotype came up many times. The V and J genes are TRBV29-1 and TRBJ1-1; D is ambiguous. The CDR3 has 13 amino acids. Per germline, CDR1 SQVTM and CDR2 ANQGSEA. V lost 5 bases and J lost 1, with 11 bases in between. CDR3 sequence (DNA): TGCAGCGTTCTCCGGGTCCCGAACACTGAAGCTTTCTTT. As protein: CSVLRVPNTEAFF.

Turning to this clonotype: A much larger clone differs from this one at a single base, so this may be a read error. The CDR3: CASIWTGDSNRPQHF. The CDR3 DNA is TGTGCCAGCATTTGGACAGGGGATAGCAATCGGCCCCAGCATTTT. The V call is TRBV6-1, the J call TRBJ1-5, with 9 bases matching TRBD1. The germline gives CDR1 MNHNS, CDR2 SASEGT. The CDR3 sequence is 15 residues long.

This clonotype was seen many times. The chain has TRBV7-9 and TRBJ1-4; the D gene is possibly TRBD1 (6 bases). Looked up from germline, CDR1 is SEHNR and CDR2 is FQNEAQ (reference sequence). This CDR3 is built from 15 residues. V lost 5 bases, J lost 7 bases, and 17 bases lay in between. The CDR3 nucleotides are TGTGCCAGCAGCCCCACGGGGGGGCGAGGTGAAAAACTGTTTTTT. It translates to CASSPTGGRGEKLFF.

This chain links TRBV5-5 with TRBJ2-7; no reliable D call. Per germline, CDR1 SGHKS and CDR2 YYEKEE (reference sequence). The CDR3 runs to 13 residues. V was pared by 5 bases and J by 9 bases, with 18 bases between. For the CDR3, the DNA is TGTGCCAGCAGGTGGGTCACGTCGGATACGCAGTACTTC. Protein product: CASRWVTSDTQYF.

Remarks on this clonotype: The CDR3 does not end in the conserved phenylalanine or tryptophan, so this is likely a read error. It is unclear where the CDR3 begins or ends on the DNA, so no DNA is shown, and the CDR3 is as TCRdb lists it. This sequence joins TRBV7-8 and TRBJ1-3; the DNA was not compared with TRBD1, the D call given in the table. The CDR3 spans 9 amino acids, including both terminal residues. Germline CDR1 reads SGHVS; CDR2 reads FQNEAQ. CDR3 region: CASSLTQGI.

This chain links TRBV5-1 with TRBJ1-1, with 7 bases aligning to TRBD1. Germline CDR1 and CDR2: SGHRS and YFSETQ. This CDR3 contains 11 residues. Losses at the gene ends were 5 bases for V and 7 bases for J; bases not matched to a gene: 2. The CDR3, as DNA: TGCGCCAGCAGACGACAGGGTGAAGCTTTCTTT. It encodes CASRRQGEAFF.

This chain joins TRBV5-1 and TRBJ2-2; D uncertain. V lost 6 bases to trimming and J lost 1 base, with 10 bases between them. Looked up from germline, CDR1 is SGHRS and CDR2 is YFSETQ. CDR3 size: 14 residues. In DNA, the CDR3 is TGCGCCAGCATTTCCTCCTGGAACACCGGGGAGCTGTTTTTT. Encoded protein: CASISSWNTGELFF.

This chain connects TRBV6-2 or TRBV6-3 to TRBJ1-5, with D tentatively TRBD1 (6 bases). The CDR3 is 16 amino acids. Germline V lookup: CDR1 MNHEY, CDR2 SVGEGT. Trimming removed 4 bases from V and 8 bases from J, with 21 bases in between. DNA for the CDR3: TGTGCCAGCAGTTCGGACAAGGGGGTATTACACGAGCCCCAGCATTTT. Amino acids: CASSSDKGVLHEPQHF.

Regarding this clonotype: One end of the junction fails to match germline, which may point to a read error. The chain links TRBV7-3 to TRBJ2-6; either TRBD1 or TRBD2 may supply D (5 bases each). Germline V gene data show CDR1 as SGHTA and CDR2 as FQGTGA. The CDR3 sequence is 18 residues long. CDR3 in amino acids: CASSPRDPKVSGANVLTF. In DNA form, the CDR3 reads TGCGCCAGCAGCCCCCGGGACCCGAAAGTCTCTGGGGCCAACGTCCTGACTTTC.

V and J are TRBV2 and TRBJ1-6; tentatively, D is TRBD1 (5 bases). Trimming took 3 bases from V and 7 from J, leaving 13 bases between them. Germline V gene lookup returns CDR1 SNHLY and CDR2 FYNNEI. This CDR3 region has 15 residues. The CDR3 bases are TGTGCCAGCAGTGAGGGGGGACGGACGAATTCACCCCTCCACTTT. This gives the protein CASSEGGRTNSPLHF.

V usage is TRBV10-1 and J usage is TRBJ2-1; 8 bases fit TRBD1. V shed 8 bases and J 6 bases; nucleotides not matched to a gene: 9. The length of the CDR3 is 14 residues. Germline lookup yields CDR1 WNHNN and CDR2 SYGVQD (reference sequence). CDR3 in DNA: TGCGCCAGCGGCCCCGGGACAGGCAGCAATGAGCAGTTCTTC. This gives the protein CASGPGTGSNEQFF.

In DNA form, the CDR3 reads TGTGCCAGCAGTTCCCAGACAGGAGCAACCTACGAGCAGTACTTC. Its translation: CASSSQTGATYEQYF. The rearrangement links TRBV7-2 to TRBJ2-7; D possibly corresponds to TRBD1 (6 bases). This CDR3 region has 15 residues. Germline V gene lookup returns CDR1 SGHTA and CDR2 FQGNSA. V was shortened by 6 bases and J by 2 bases, with 17 bases between the two germline ends.

J is TRBJ2-1 and V is TRBV2; 7 bases align to TRBD2. The V gene's germline CDR1 is SNHLY and CDR2 FYNNEI. CDR3 length: 16 amino acids. With 7 bases clipped from V and 5 bases from J, the junction kept 14 bases outside the gene matches. The CDR3 sequence is CASMKLSAGVNNEQFF. In nucleotides, the CDR3 is TGTGCCAGCATGAAACTGAGCGCGGGAGTAAACAATGAGCAGTTCTTC.

The rearrangement links TRBV7-8 to TRBJ2-7; TRBD2 matches at 9 bases. Germline values: CDR1 SGHVS, CDR2 FQNEAQ. V lost 2 bases to trimming and J lost 3 bases; unmatched junction nucleotides: 2. CDR3 length: 14 amino acids. CDR3: CASSLLAGHYEQYF. The CDR3 DNA follows: TGTGCCAGCAGCTTACTAGCGGGGCACTACGAGCAGTACTTC.

The chain recombines TRBV2 with TRBJ2-3, with 7 bases identical to TRBD2. This CDR3 is built from 15 residues. From germline, CDR1 is SNHLY and CDR2 FYNNEI. J gave up 1 base and V 3 bases, and 4 bases lay outside the gene matches. The CDR3 DNA is TGTGCCAGCAGTGACTCTCTAGCGGGCACAGATACGCAGTATTTT. Its protein product is CASSDSLAGTDTQYF.

The rearrangement joins TRBV24-1 to TRBJ2-3, with D uncertain. Germline V gene lookup returns CDR1 KGHDR and CDR2 SFDVKD. V lost 1 base to trimming and J lost 0 bases, with 7 bases between them. The CDR3 is 15 amino acids. CDR3 bases: TGTGCCACCAGTGATTTCGGAGCCAGCACAGATACGCAGTATTTT. This sequence encodes CATSDFGASTDTQYF.

This clonotype was counted ten times or more. V gene TRBV24-1 combines with J gene TRBJ1-2; D is perhaps TRBD1 (5 bases). The CDR3 totals 14 residues. V lost 2 bases and J 3 bases, leaving 9 bases between the germline ends. Germline V gives CDR1 KGHDR, CDR2 SFDVKD. The CDR3 protein is CATSDWRGDYGYTF. The CDR3 nucleotides are TGTGCCACCAGTGATTGGAGGGGCGACTATGGCTACACCTTC.

This clonotype was found many times. The rearrangement uses TRBV20-1 and TRBJ2-5, with 10 bases aligning to TRBD2. The J segment lost 2 bases and the V segment lost 5 bases, leaving 8 bases of the junction unmatched. Germline CDR1 is DFQATT and CDR2 is SNEGSKA (reference sequence). The CDR3 is 15 amino acids. In DNA, the CDR3 is TGCAGTGCTGCCCTCATAGCGGGGGGTCAAGAGACCCAGTACTTC. It encodes CSAALIAGGQETQYF.

This clonotype was picked up many times. The chain employs TRBV9 and TRBJ1-5; no firm D call. V lost 5 bases and J lost 2, with 11 bases in between. Germline CDR1 SGDLS, CDR2 YYNGEE. The CDR3 is made up of 14 amino acids. CDR3 amino acids: CASSPDGRNQPQHF. The CDR3 DNA reads TGTGCCAGCAGTCCTGACGGACGCAATCAGCCCCAGCATTTT.

Here the CDR3 DNA reads TGTGCCAGCAGGGACCTAGCGGGGGCCTACGAGCAGTACTTC. It is translated as CASRDLAGAYEQYF. The V gene is TRBV7-9, the J gene TRBJ2-7; TRBD2 matches at 10 bases. Looked up from germline, CDR1 is SEHNR and CDR2 is FQNEAQ (reference sequence). Losses at the gene ends were 6 bases for V and 2 bases for J; bases not matched to a gene: 4. The CDR3 is 14 residues long.

This clonotype was counted ten times or more. The V call is TRBV7-6, the J call TRBJ1-6; weak D call: TRBD1 (5 bases). This CDR3 region has 13 residues. V was cut by 7 bases and J by 5 bases, with 9 bases left in between. Germline CDR1 reads SGHVS; CDR2 reads FNYEAQ. The CDR3 DNA sequence: TGTGCCAGCAAGGGGCTGGATAATTCACCCCTCCACTTT. Amino acids: CASKGLDNSPLHF. Using reference TRBV7-6 and TRBJ1-6 for the parts outside the CDR3, the full variable domain is GAGVSQSPRYKVTKRGQDVALRCDPISGHVSLYWYRQALGQGPEFLTYFNYEAQQDKSGLPNDRFSAERPEGSISTLTIQRTEQRDSAMYRCASKGLDNSPLHFGNGTRLTVT.

CDR3 nucleotides: TGCAGCGTCCACCGACAGGGACACTACGAGCAGTACTTC. This gives the protein CSVHRQGHYEQYF. J is TRBJ2-7 and V is TRBV29-1; 7 positions agree with TRBD1. The junction had 8 bases not matched to a gene; V was cut back by 6 bases and J by 3 bases. The CDR3 contains 13 residues. In germline, CDR1 is SQVTM, CDR2 ANQGSEA.

With respect to this clonotype: Just one base apart from a much larger clone, this may be a read error. The J gene is TRBJ1-4, the V gene TRBV29-1; 9 bases are shared with TRBD1. This CDR3 contains 14 residues. The V gene's germline CDR1 is SQVTM and CDR2 ANQGSEA. CDR3 DNA: TGCAGCGTTGTTGGACAGGGGCTTGGTGAAGAACTGTTTTTT. Its protein is CSVVGQGLGEELFF. Complete variable domain (other parts from reference TRBV29-1 and TRBJ1-4): SAVISQKPSRDICQRGTSLTIQCQVDSQVTMMFWYRQQPGQSLTLIATANQGSEATYESGFVIDKFPISRPNLTFSTLTVSNMSPEDSSIYLCSVVGQGLGEELFFGSGTQLSVL.

Notes on this clonotype: Its ends do not fully match the called genes, so a read error is possible. V usage is TRBV7-9 and J usage is TRBJ2-5; D uncertain. This CDR3 contains 16 residues. CDR1 and CDR2 from the germline V gene are SEHNR and FQNEAQ (reference sequence). CDR3 sequence reads: CACSLIDPGDQETQYF. The CDR3 DNA reads TGTGCCTGCAGCTTAATAGATCCCGGCGACCAAGAGACCCAGTACTTC.

V and J are TRBV7-4 and TRBJ1-6, with a weak D call TRBD1 (6 bases). This CDR3 contains 14 residues. CDR1 SGHVT and CDR2 SQSDAQ come from the germline V gene. Here the CDR3 reads CASLGGRTYSPLHF. For the CDR3, the DNA is TGTGCTAGCCTCGGGGGGCGGACTTATTCACCCCTCCACTTT. The full variable domain, its missing parts supplied by reference TRBV7-4 and TRBJ1-6, is GAGVSQSPRYKVAKRGRDVALRCDSISGHVTLYWYRQTLGQGSEVLTYSQSDAQRDKSGRPSGRFSAERPERSVSTLKIQRTEQGDSAVYLCASLGGRTYSPLHFGNGTRLTVT.

V usage is TRBV29-1 and J usage is TRBJ1-5; D is undetermined. Germline-derived CDR1 and CDR2 are SQVTM and ANQGSEA. Trimming removed 2 bases from V and 4 bases from J, with 9 bases in between. This CDR3 spans 13 amino acids. The CDR3 DNA sequence: TGCAGCGTTGAAACGGGCCCTAATCAGCCCCAGCATTTT. The encoded protein is CSVETGPNQPQHF.